This TCR beta chain is from a study of blood T cell repertoires in COVID-19. Using immunoSEQ multiplex PCR, the repertoire was profiled, and TCRdb retains in-frame clones only, with some absent. The sample lists 75,000 or so clones; approximately 86% were seen once. V lost 5 bases, J lost 7 bases, and 2 bases stayed unmatched. Germline-derived CDR1 and CDR2 are LNHDA and SQIVND (reference sequence). CDR3 length: 12 residues. The rearrangement links TRBV19 to TRBJ1-1, with TRBD1 matching 9 bases. Sequencing was performed on peripheral blood. The TCR comes from a man between 65 and 85 years old with acute or convalescent COVID-19. CDR3 sequence reads: CASSPDRGEAFF. The DNA for the CDR3 is TGTGCCAGTAGTCCGGACAGGGGTGAAGCTTTCTTT.